The 29 T cell receptor beta chains in this list originate from one sample, sequenced in a study of control samples from healthy donors and cancer patients. Assay: immunoSEQ multiplex PCR; the TCRdb copy retains only in-frame clones and omits some. The repertoire holds about 60,000 clones, with approximately 85% as singletons. What was sequenced was blood. The receptors stem from a man in his forties in good health.

V and J are TRBV5-1 and TRBJ1-4; D remains ambiguous. Per germline, CDR1 SGHRS and CDR2 YFSETQ. This CDR3 comprises 15 residues. Trimming took off 1 base at V and 0 bases at J, with 7 bases between the two ends. The CDR3 coding sequence is TGCGCCAGCAGCTTGCGGGGTGCAACTAATGAAAAACTGTTTTTT. Translation: CASSLRGATNEKLFF.

This sequence joins TRBV6-2 or TRBV6-3 and TRBJ2-7, with a possible D match to TRBD1 (6 bases). The CDR3 runs 13 residues. Germline CDR1 is MNHEY and CDR2 is SVGEGT. Deletions cut 3 bases from V and 2 bases from J, with 8 bases between. CDR3 nucleotides: TGTGCCAGCAGTTATTGGACAGCCTACGAGCAGTACTTC. Translation gives CASSYWTAYEQYF.

The chain couples TRBV6-5 to TRBJ1-1; TRBD1 aligns across 7 bases. V gave up 8 bases and J gave up 6 bases; unmatched junction bases: 3. This CDR3 spans 11 amino acids. Germline CDR1 and CDR2: MNHEY and SVGAGI. The CDR3 here is CASADRAEAFF. CDR3 bases: TGTGCCAGCGCAGACAGGGCTGAAGCTTTCTTT.

The chain employs TRBV5-1 and TRBJ2-5; tentative D call: TRBD2 (6 bases). V was trimmed by 0 bases and J by 3 bases, leaving 12 bases between them. CDR1 is SGHRS and CDR2 is YFSETQ in the germline V gene. The CDR3 runs 15 residues. CDR3 region: CASSLVAGKEETQYF. The CDR3 DNA is TGCGCCAGCAGCTTGGTGGCGGGAAAAGAAGAGACCCAGTACTTC.

The gene calls are TRBV7-2 and TRBJ2-2; D perhaps matches TRBD1 (6 bases). V gave up 4 bases and J gave up 5 bases, with 14 bases separating them. CDR3 length: 15 amino acids. The V gene's germline CDR1 is SGHTA and CDR2 FQGNSA. The CDR3 coding sequence is TGTGCCAGCAGCTACTCCGGGACACAAACCGGGGAGCTGTTTTTT. Protein product: CASSYSGTQTGELFF.

This chain connects TRBV28 to TRBJ1-4; D is perhaps TRBD1 (5 bases). CDR1 and CDR2 from the germline V gene are MDHEN and SYDVKM. Deletions cut 5 bases from V and 8 bases from J, with 15 bases between. CDR3 length: 14 amino acids. The CDR3 is CASSRRGKEEKLFF. CDR3 bases: TGTGCCAGCAGTCGCCGGGGGAAAGAGGAAAAACTGTTTTTT.

This chain links TRBV3-1 (or the pseudogene TRBV3-2) with TRBJ2-7; 7 nucleotides match TRBD2. This CDR3 comprises 15 residues. V gave up 4 bases and J gave up 6 bases; unmatched junction bases: 12. In germline, CDR1 is LGHDT, CDR2 YNNKEL (reference sequence). The CDR3 region is CASSPPWEGYSEQYF. The DNA for the CDR3 is TGTGCCAGCAGCCCGCCCTGGGAGGGTTACTCCGAGCAGTACTTC.

The chain joins TRBV9 to TRBJ2-3; tentatively, D is TRBD1 (5 bases). Germline V gives CDR1 SGDLS, CDR2 YYNGEE. The CDR3 totals 15 residues. Trimming took 0 bases from V and 2 from J, leaving 10 bases between them. CDR3 loop: CASSVADSLTDTQYF. CDR3 in DNA: TGTGCCAGCAGCGTAGCTGACAGCCTCACAGATACGCAGTATTTT. Full variable domain (missing parts from reference TRBV9 and TRBJ2-3): DSGVTQTPKHLITATGQRVTLRCSPRSGDLSVYWYQQSLDQGLQFLIQYYNGEERAKGNILERFSAQQFPDLHSELNLSSLELGDSALYFCASSVADSLTDTQYFGPGTRLTVL.

The rearrangement uses TRBV2 and TRBJ1-1; 8 nucleotides line up with TRBD1. Trimming cost V 3 bases and J 5 bases; bases outside gene matches: 5. The germline V gene encodes CDR1 SNHLY and CDR2 FYNNEI. There are 14 residues in the CDR3. The CDR3: CASSETGVMTEAFF. The CDR3 coding sequence is TGTGCCAGCAGTGAGACAGGGGTGATGACTGAAGCTTTCTTT.

This clone was seen only a few times. The J gene is TRBJ2-1, the V gene TRBV6-5; TRBD1 is a possible D gene (6 bases). The germline V gene has CDR1 MNHEY and CDR2 SVGAGI. V was cut by 5 bases and J by 4 bases, with 15 bases left in between. This CDR3 spans 15 amino acids. The CDR3 bases are TGTGCCAGCAGTACAGGACAGAGCATATACAATGAGCAGTTCTTC. It codes for CASSTGQSIYNEQFF.

The chain uses TRBV19 and TRBJ2-1, with 7 bases aligning to TRBD2. Germline values: CDR1 LNHDA, CDR2 SQIVND (reference sequence). The CDR3 length is 18 residues. V trimming: 2 bases; J trimming: 4 bases; junction bases outside the gene matches: 14. The CDR3 spells CASSILGREWGDYNEQFF. DNA of the CDR3: TGTGCCAGTAGTATACTGGGGCGGGAGTGGGGGGATTACAATGAGCAGTTCTTC.

J is TRBJ1-5 and V is TRBV7-9; weak D call: TRBD1 (5 bases). The length of the CDR3 is 14 residues. The V gene's germline CDR1 is SEHNR and CDR2 FQNEAQ (reference sequence). The V end was cut by 6 bases, the J end by 4 bases, with 13 bases between. CDR3 in DNA: TGTGCCAGCAGTCTCGACAGCTCTAATCAGCCCCAGCATTTT. It codes for CASSLDSSNQPQHF. The complete variable domain, with remaining parts taken from reference TRBV7-9 and TRBJ1-5, reads DTGVSQNPRHKITKRGQNVTFRCDPISEHNRLYWYRQTLGQGPEFLTYFQNEAQLEKSRLLSDRFSAERPKGSFSTLEIQRTEQGDSAMYLCASSLDSSNQPQHFGDGTRLSIL.

This clone has just a few counts. The chain combines TRBV28 with TRBJ2-1; 8 nucleotides align to TRBD1. This CDR3 region has 17 residues. With 3 bases clipped from V and 4 bases from J, the junction kept 11 bases outside the gene matches. Germline CDR1 is MDHEN and CDR2 is SYDVKM. This chain's CDR3 is CASSFPSGTGRYNEQFF. The CDR3 bases are TGTGCCAGCAGTTTCCCTTCGGGGACAGGACGTTACAATGAGCAGTTCTTC.

The V call is TRBV6-5, the J call TRBJ1-3; D not certain. With 3 bases removed from V and 3 bases from J, the gap between germline ends came to 12 bases. The germline V gene encodes CDR1 MNHEY and CDR2 SVGAGI. This CDR3 region has 15 residues. For the CDR3, the DNA is TGTGCCAGCAGTTATAAGGAGGGAGGTGGAAACACCATATATTTT. This gives the protein CASSYKEGGGNTIYF.

The chain joins TRBV7-3 to TRBJ1-5, with a possible D match to TRBD1 (5 bases). The germline V gene encodes CDR1 SGHTA and CDR2 FQGTGA. The V and J ends lost 0 bases and 1 base respectively, with 7 bases between them. The CDR3 loop spans 15 amino acids. Here the CDR3 DNA reads TGTGCCAGCAGCTTAACCCCAGGGAGCAATCAGCCCCAGCATTTT. Translation: CASSLTPGSNQPQHF.

This clone was picked up a small number of times. The V gene is TRBV27, the J gene TRBJ1-5, with D maybe TRBD1 (5 bases). Germline lookup yields CDR1 MNHEY and CDR2 SMNVEV (reference sequence). Trimming took 6 bases from V and 5 from J, leaving 17 bases between them. The CDR3 has 15 residues. CDR3: CASRPGRQGYQPQHF. The CDR3 nucleotides read TGTGCCAGCAGACCGGGGAGGCAGGGTTATCAGCCCCAGCATTTT.

The CDR3 nucleotides are TGTGCCAGCAGCTCTATGTTAACAGGGGGGCGCGATGTAGGCGGCTACACCTTC. Amino acids: CASSSMLTGGRDVGGYTF. This sequence joins TRBV7-9 and TRBJ1-2; TRBD1 aligns across 8 bases. Trimming at V came to 4 bases and at J to 8 bases, leaving 21 bases not matched to a gene. The CDR3 has 18 residues. Germline CDR1 reads SEHNR; CDR2 reads FQNEAQ (reference sequence).

V usage is TRBV4-3 and J usage is TRBJ2-7, with TRBD2 matching over 14 bases. The CDR3 consists of 16 residues. The V gene's germline CDR1 is LGHNA and CDR2 YSLEER. Trimming cost V 5 bases and J 6 bases; bases outside gene matches: 9. CDR3 in amino acids: CASSAGTSGSLGEQYF. CDR3 sequence (DNA): TGCGCCAGCAGCGCCGGGACTAGCGGGAGTTTGGGCGAGCAGTACTTC.

The J gene is TRBJ2-6, the V gene TRBV14; D call uncertain. There are 15 residues in the CDR3. Germline CDR1 is SGHDN and CDR2 is FVKESK. V dropped 6 bases and J dropped 0 bases, with 9 bases sitting between them. The CDR3 nucleotides read TGTGCCAGCAGTACAAGCGTCTCTGGGGCCAACGTCCTGACTTTC. It specifies CASSTSVSGANVLTF. Variable domain in full (rest from reference TRBV14 and TRBJ2-6): EAGVTQFPSHSVIEKGQTVTLRCDPISGHDNLYWYRRVMGKEIKFLLHFVKESKQDESGMPNNRFLAERTGGTYSTLKVQPAELEDSGVYFCASSTSVSGANVLTFGAGSRLTVL.

The V and J genes are TRBV4-3 and TRBJ1-1, with 8 bases identical to TRBD1. Germline-derived CDR1 and CDR2 are LGHNA and YSLEER. Germline trimming cut 2 bases from V and 7 bases from J; bases unmatched to any gene: 30. This CDR3 comprises 22 residues. Written as DNA, the CDR3 is TGCGCCAGCAGCCAAAAAACCCCCACAGGTTCACAGGGGGAAGGTTTTTCCCTTGAAGCTTTCTTT. Its translation: CASSQKTPTGSQGEGFSLEAFF.

J is TRBJ1-1 and V is TRBV4-2; TRBD1 matches at 9 bases. The V segment lost 3 bases and the J segment 5 bases; nucleotides outside the gene matches: 7. The CDR3 has 15 amino acids. The V gene's germline CDR1 is LGHNA and CDR2 YNFKEQ. The CDR3 DNA reads TGTGCCAGCAGCCAGGAAACAGGGGGCCGAACTGAAGCTTTCTTT. Protein: CASSQETGGRTEAFF.

This clone is labeled medium-sized. The J gene is TRBJ1-6, the V gene TRBV30; tentatively, D is TRBD1 (6 bases). V was clipped by 4 bases and J by 0 bases, with 13 bases between them. The CDR3 length is 16 residues. The V gene's germline CDR1 is GTSNPN and CDR2 SVGIG (reference sequence). The CDR3, as DNA: TGTGCCTGGACAACAGGGTCAAGCTCCTATAATTCACCCCTCCACTTT. It codes for CAWTTGSSSYNSPLHF. The full variable domain, completed using reference TRBV30 and TRBJ1-6, is SQTIHQWPATLVQPVGSPLSLECTVEGTSNPNLYWYRQAAGRGLQLLFYSVGIGQISSEVPQNLSASRPQDRQFILSSKKLLLSDSGFYLCAWTTGSSSYNSPLHFGNGTRLTVT.

This CDR3 is CASSVDKTGEMGNTIYF. The CDR3 region has the DNA TGTGCCAGCAGCGTAGACAAAACAGGGGAGATGGGAAACACCATATATTTT. This chain links TRBV9 with TRBJ1-3; 7 bases match TRBD1. The CDR3 covers 17 residues. After removal of 0 bases from V and 4 bases from J, the junction contained 10 bases not matched to a gene. The germline V gene encodes CDR1 SGDLS and CDR2 YYNGEE. Full variable domain (rest looked up from reference TRBV9 and TRBJ1-3): DSGVTQTPKHLITATGQRVTLRCSPRSGDLSVYWYQQSLDQGLQFLIQYYNGEERAKGNILERFSAQQFPDLHSELNLSSLELGDSALYFCASSVDKTGEMGNTIYFGEGSWLTVV.

By share, this clone ranks as medium-sized. The chain couples TRBV6-6 to TRBJ1-1; D gene unclear. The CDR3 extends over 13 amino acids. In germline, CDR1 is MNHNY, CDR2 SVGAGI (reference sequence). The V end was cut by 0 bases, the J end by 4 bases, with 6 bases between. The DNA of the CDR3 is TGTGCCAGCAGTTACTCGATGGGCACTGAAGCTTTCTTT. Translating it yields CASSYSMGTEAFF.

This chain connects TRBV20-1 to TRBJ1-1, with a tentative D call TRBD1 (6 bases). Looked up from germline, CDR1 is DFQATT and CDR2 is SNEGSKA (reference sequence). With 3 bases removed from V and 4 bases from J, the gap between germline ends came to 15 bases. The CDR3 contains 14 residues. The CDR3 protein is CSASPGGGFTEAFF. As DNA, the CDR3 is TGCAGTGCTAGTCCGGGCGGGGGCTTCACTGAAGCTTTCTTT.

This clone is medium-sized by share. J is TRBJ2-2 and V is TRBV2; TRBD2 might be the D (6 bases). The germline CDR1 and CDR2 sequences are SNHLY and FYNNEI. The ends were cut back, 6 bases at V and 1 base at J, with 9 bases in the middle. The CDR3 covers 14 residues. The CDR3: CASRPGLNTGELFF. The CDR3 nucleotides are TGTGCCAGCAGGCCGGGACTGAACACCGGGGAGCTGTTTTTT.

This rearrangement joins TRBV28 to TRBJ2-7; 8 positions match TRBD1. Germline V gene data show CDR1 as MDHEN and CDR2 as SYDVKM. The CDR3 is 14 residues long. The V and J ends lost 8 bases and 2 bases, in that order; junction bases with no gene match: 8. The CDR3 region has the DNA TGTGCCAGCTGTAGGACAGGGTCGACCTACGAGCAGTACTTC. Translation gives CASCRTGSTYEQYF.

This sequence joins TRBV5-1 and TRBJ1-2, with 8 bases identical to TRBD1. The germline CDR1 and CDR2 sequences are SGHRS and YFSETQ. The CDR3 covers 15 residues. Trimming at V came to 4 bases and at J to 2 bases, leaving 7 bases not matched to a gene. The CDR3 here is CASSPGDRTNYGYTF. The CDR3 coding sequence is TGCGCCAGCAGCCCGGGGGACAGGACCAACTATGGCTACACCTTC.

In its sample, this clone is medium-sized. J is TRBJ2-7 and V is TRBV28; the D gene is possibly TRBD2 (6 bases). Trimming removed 4 bases from V and 1 base from J, with 11 bases in between. CDR3 length equals 14 residues. Germline-derived CDR1 and CDR2 are MDHEN and SYDVKM. This chain's CDR3 is CASSSGTGSYEQYF. The CDR3 DNA reads as TGTGCCAGCAGTTCCGGGACTGGGTCCTACGAGCAGTACTTC.